Sequencing of this T cell receptor beta chain was carried out in a study of blood T cell repertoires in COVID-19. Study as a whole: The origin of the acute and convalescent COVID-19 samples was the United States, Italy and Spain. T cells, B-cell-depleted T cells, or PBMCs supplied cDNA or gDNA.

The CDR3 runs to 13 residues. The germline V gene encodes CDR1 SGHTA and CDR2 FQGNSA. Trimming took off 1 base at V and 11 bases at J, with 13 bases between the two ends. This clone came up a few times. Original processing notes: Amplification from reference gene primers served as the basis for estimated nucleated cell counts. Using immunoSEQ multiplex PCR, the repertoire was profiled, and TCRdb retains in-frame clones only, with some absent. V, J and clone size are taken as reported in that table, and D and trimming were inferred from the DNA itself. The data show over 90,000 clones, 80% to 90% seen once.

The source material was peripheral blood. This receptor was identified in a man older than 75 with acute or convalescent COVID-19. This chain joins TRBV7-2 and TRBJ2-3, with a possible D match to TRBD1 (5 bases). The CDR3 region is CASSLVDRPLQYF. CDR3 sequence (DNA): TGTGCCAGCAGCTTAGTAGACAGACCGTTGCAGTATTTT. Full variable domain (rest looked up from reference TRBV7-2 and TRBJ2-3): GAGVSQSPSNKVTEKGKDVELRCDPISGHTALYWYRQSLGQGLEFLIYFQGNSAPDKSGLPSDRFSAERTGGSVSTLTIQRTQQEDSAVYLCASSLVDRPLQYFGPGTRLTVL.